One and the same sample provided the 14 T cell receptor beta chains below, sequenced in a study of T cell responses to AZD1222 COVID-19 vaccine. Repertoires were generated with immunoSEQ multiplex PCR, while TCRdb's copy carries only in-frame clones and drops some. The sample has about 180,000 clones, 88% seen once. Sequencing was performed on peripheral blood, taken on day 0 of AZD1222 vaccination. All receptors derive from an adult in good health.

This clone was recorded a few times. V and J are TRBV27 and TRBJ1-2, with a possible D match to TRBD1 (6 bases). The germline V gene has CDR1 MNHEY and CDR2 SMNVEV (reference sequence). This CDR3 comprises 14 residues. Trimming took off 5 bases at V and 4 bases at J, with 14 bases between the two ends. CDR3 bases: TGTGCCAGCAGTACCGGGACACAAATCTATGGCTACACCTTC. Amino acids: CASSTGTQIYGYTF.

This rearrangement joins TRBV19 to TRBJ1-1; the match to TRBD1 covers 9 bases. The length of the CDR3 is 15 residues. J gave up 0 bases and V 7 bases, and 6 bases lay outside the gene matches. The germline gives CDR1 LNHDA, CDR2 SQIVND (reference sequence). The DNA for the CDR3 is TGTGCCAGTACTGGGACAGGGAGGCTGAACACTGAAGCTTTCTTT. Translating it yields CASTGTGRLNTEAFF.

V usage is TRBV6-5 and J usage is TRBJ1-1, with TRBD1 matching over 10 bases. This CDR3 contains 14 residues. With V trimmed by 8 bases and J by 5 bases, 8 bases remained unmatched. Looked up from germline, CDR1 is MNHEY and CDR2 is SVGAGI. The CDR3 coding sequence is TGTGCCAGCGGACAGGGGGTAAGGGGTACTGAAGCTTTCTTT. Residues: CASGQGVRGTEAFF.

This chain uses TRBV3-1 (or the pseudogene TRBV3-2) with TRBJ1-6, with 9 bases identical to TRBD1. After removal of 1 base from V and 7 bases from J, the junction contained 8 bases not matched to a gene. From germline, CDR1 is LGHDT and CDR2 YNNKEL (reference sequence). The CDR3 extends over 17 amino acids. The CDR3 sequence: CASSQGGQGFLNSPLHF. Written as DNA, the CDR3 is TGTGCCAGCAGCCAAGGGGGACAGGGTTTTTTAAATTCACCCCTCCACTTT.

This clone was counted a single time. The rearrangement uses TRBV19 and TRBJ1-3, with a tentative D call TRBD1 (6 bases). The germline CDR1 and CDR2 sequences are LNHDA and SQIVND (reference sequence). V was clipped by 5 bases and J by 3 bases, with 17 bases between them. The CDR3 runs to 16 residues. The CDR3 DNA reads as TGTGCCAGTAGTTCCGGGACACCCTACGATGGAAACACCATATATTTT. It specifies CASSSGTPYDGNTIYF.

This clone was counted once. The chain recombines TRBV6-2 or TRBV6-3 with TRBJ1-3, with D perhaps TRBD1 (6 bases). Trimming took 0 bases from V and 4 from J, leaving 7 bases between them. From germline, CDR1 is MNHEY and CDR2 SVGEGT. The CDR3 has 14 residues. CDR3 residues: CASSYSQGGNTIYF. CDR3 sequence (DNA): TGTGCCAGCAGTTACTCGCAGGGGGGAAACACCATATATTTT.

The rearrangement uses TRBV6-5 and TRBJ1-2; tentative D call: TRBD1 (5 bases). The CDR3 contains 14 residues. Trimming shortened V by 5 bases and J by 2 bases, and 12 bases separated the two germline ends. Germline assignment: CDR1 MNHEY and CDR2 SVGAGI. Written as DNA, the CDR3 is TGTGCCAGCAGTATAGCAGGGCAGAACTATGGCTACACCTTC. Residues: CASSIAGQNYGYTF.

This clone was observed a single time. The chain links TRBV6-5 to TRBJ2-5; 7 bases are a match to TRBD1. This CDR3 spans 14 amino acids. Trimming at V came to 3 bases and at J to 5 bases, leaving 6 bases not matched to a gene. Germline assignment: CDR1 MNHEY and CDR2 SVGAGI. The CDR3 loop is CASSYRAGGETQYF. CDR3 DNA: TGTGCCAGCAGTTATAGGGCAGGGGGTGAGACCCAGTACTTC.

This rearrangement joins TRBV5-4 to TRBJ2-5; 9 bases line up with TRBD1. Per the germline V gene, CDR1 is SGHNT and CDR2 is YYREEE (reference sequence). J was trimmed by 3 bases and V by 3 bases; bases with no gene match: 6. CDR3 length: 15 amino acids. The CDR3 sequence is CASSSTGTGKETQYF. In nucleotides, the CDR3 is TGTGCCAGCAGCTCTACCGGGACAGGGAAAGAGACCCAGTACTTC.

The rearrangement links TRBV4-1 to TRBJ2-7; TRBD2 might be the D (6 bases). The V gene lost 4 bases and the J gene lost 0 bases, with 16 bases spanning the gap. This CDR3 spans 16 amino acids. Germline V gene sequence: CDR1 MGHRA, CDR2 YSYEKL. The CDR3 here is CASSLAGGLSSYEQYF. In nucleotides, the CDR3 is TGCGCCAGCAGCCTAGCCGGGGGTCTCAGCTCCTACGAGCAGTACTTC.

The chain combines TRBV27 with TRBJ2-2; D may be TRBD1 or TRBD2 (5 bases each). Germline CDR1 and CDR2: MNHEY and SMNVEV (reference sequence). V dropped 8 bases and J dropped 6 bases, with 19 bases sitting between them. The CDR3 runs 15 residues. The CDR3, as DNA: TGTGCCAGCGGTCCCGGGACGGTTCGCGCCGGGGAGCTGTTTTTT. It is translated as CASGPGTVRAGELFF.

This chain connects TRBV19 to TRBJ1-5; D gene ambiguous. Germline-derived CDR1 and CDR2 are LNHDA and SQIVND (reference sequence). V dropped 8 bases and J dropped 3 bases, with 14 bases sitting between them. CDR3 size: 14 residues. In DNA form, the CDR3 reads TGTGCCAGTTACAGCAGGTCTTCCAATCAGCCCCAGCATTTT. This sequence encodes CASYSRSSNQPQHF.

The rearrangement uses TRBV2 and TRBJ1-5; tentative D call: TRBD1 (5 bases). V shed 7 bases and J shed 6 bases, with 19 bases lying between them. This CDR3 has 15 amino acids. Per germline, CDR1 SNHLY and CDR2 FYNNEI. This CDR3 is CASTEQGGFVQPQHF. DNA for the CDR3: TGTGCCAGCACGGAGCAGGGAGGATTTGTTCAGCCCCAGCATTTT.

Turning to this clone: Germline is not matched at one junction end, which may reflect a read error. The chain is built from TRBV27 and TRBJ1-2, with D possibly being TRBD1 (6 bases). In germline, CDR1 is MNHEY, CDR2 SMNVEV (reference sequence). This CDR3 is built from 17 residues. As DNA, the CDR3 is TGTGCCAGCAGTTGGGGGGGCGGGGGGCGCGCTGGTTTTGGCTACACCTTT. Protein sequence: CASSWGGGGRAGFGYTF.